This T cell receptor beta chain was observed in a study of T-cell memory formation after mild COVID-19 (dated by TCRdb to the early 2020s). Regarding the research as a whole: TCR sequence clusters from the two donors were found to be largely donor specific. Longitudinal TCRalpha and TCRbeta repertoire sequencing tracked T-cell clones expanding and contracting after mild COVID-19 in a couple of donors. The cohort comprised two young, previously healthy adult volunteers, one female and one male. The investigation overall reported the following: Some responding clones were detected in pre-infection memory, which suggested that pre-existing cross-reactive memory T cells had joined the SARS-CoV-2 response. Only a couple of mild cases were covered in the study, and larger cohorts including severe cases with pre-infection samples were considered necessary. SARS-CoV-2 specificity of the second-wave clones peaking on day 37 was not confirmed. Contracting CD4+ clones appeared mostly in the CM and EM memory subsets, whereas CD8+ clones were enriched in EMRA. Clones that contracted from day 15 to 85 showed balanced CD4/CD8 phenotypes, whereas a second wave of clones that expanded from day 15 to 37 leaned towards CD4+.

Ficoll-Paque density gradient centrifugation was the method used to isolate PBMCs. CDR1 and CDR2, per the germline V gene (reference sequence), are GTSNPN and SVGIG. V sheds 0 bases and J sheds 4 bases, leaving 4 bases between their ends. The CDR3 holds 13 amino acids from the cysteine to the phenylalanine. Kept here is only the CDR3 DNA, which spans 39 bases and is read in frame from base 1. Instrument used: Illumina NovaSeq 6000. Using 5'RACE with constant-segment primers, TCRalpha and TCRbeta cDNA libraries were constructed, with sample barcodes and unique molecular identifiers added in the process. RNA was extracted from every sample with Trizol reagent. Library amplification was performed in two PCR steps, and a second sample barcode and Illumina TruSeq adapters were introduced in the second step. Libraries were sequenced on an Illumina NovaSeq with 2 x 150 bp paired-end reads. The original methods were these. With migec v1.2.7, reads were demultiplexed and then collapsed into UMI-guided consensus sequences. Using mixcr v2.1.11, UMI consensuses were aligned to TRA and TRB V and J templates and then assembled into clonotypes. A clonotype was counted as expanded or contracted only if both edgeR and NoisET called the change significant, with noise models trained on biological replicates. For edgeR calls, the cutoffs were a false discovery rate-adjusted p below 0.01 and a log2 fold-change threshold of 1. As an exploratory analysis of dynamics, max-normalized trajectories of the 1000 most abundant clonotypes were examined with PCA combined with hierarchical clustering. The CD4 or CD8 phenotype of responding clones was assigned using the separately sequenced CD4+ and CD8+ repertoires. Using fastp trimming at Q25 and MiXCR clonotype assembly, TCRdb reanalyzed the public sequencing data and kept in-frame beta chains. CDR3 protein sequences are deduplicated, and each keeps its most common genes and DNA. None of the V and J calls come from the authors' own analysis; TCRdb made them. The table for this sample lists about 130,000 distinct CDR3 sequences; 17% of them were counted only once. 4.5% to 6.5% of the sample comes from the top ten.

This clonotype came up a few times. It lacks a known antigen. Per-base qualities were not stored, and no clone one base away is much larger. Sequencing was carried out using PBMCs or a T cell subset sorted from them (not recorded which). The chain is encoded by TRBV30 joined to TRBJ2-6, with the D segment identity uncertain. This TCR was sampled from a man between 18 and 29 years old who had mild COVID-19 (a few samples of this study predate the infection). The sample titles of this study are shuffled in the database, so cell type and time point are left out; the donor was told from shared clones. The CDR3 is CAWSVQGANVLTF. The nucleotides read TGTGCCTGGAGTGTTCAGGGGGCCAACGTCCTGACTTTC.